This T cell receptor (beta chain) was identified in a study of CD8 T cells in Susac syndrome. This CDR3 has 16 residues. The junction had 6 bases not matched to a gene; V was cut back by 5 bases and J by 5 bases. CDR1 is LNHDA, CDR2 SQIVND, per germline (reference sequence). In blood CD8+ and CD4+ T cells, TCR beta underwent sequencing. It was with random hexamers that about 0.45 to 1 ug RNA was reverse transcribed. TCRdb re-called the immunoSEQ multiplex PCR reads through MiXCR, storing one row per CDR3 protein. This sample carries 65,000 to 85,000 distinct CDR3 sequences, approximately 93% of them seen once, and the ten largest clones take roughly 0.47%.

This TCR derives from a human donor with Susac syndrome. The rearrangement uses TRBV19 and TRBJ2-2, with 12 bases matching TRBD2. Sequenced input: CD8+ T cells from PBMCs. The CDR3 DNA is TGTGCCAGTAGTCCCAGACTAGCGGGGGAGACCGGGGAGCTGTTTTTT. Its protein product is CASSPRLAGETGELFF.